This entry describes one TCR beta chain. The entry originates in a study of shared clonotypes between healthy human individuals. The CDR3 is 14 residues long. Germline assignment: CDR1 SGHDT and CDR2 YYEEEE. V lost 1 base, J lost 3 bases, and 10 bases lay in between. Repertoires were generated with immunoSEQ multiplex PCR, while TCRdb's copy carries only in-frame clones and drops some. The sample consists of 2 million to 2.5 million clones, more than 90% of them appearing once. V gene TRBV5-6 combines with J gene TRBJ1-2, with a possible D match to TRBD1 (5 bases). This TCR came from a man aged 18 to 35 in good health. Sequencing used naive CD4+ T cells sorted from blood. Documented subset: CD45RA+ positively selected. This CDR3 is CASSLMGEDYGYTF. CDR3 nucleotides: TGTGCCAGCAGCTTGATGGGGGAGGACTATGGCTACACCTTC.